This T cell receptor beta chain was recovered during a study of cytomegalovirus exposure and HLA in healthy donors. From germline, CDR1 is SGHNT and CDR2 YYREEE (reference sequence). Trimming took 0 bases from V and 4 from J, leaving 13 bases between them. This CDR3 has 15 amino acids. A note on this clone: Antigen specificity is unknown.

The PCR used 60 Vbeta and 13 Jbeta primers. The data were produced by immunoSEQ multiplex PCR, yet TCRdb's version contains in-frame clones alone and is incomplete. The sample lists 130,000 or so clones; 70% to 90% were seen once. General study findings and limits: Researchers counted around 180 TCR beta chains as cytomegalovirus-associated. The classifier, whose performance was assessed in both the original and validation cohorts, reportedly diagnosed cytomegalovirus status with high specificity and sensitivity. CMV serostatus stood as the only immune exposure information on hand.

The source is a woman aged 40-49 years in good health and CMV-seronegative. V and J are TRBV5-4 and TRBJ1-2; D gene ambiguous. The specimen was PBMCs. CDR3 bases: TGTGCCAGCAGCTTGGGACAAGCCTCCCGCTATGGCTACACCTTC. Translating gives CASSLGQASRYGYTF.